These T cell receptor beta chains were read from a single sample in a study of regulatory T cells in long-lasting Graves disease. TCRdb analysed the multiplex PCR reads with MiXCR anew, one entry per CDR3 protein. The data show 500,000 to 700,000 distinct CDR3 sequences, around 32% seen once. Source: peripheral blood mononuclear cells (PBMCs), taken when the disease was refractory, from a patient treated with antithyroid drugs. These receptors were obtained from a female donor with Graves disease. Each CDR3 is given with its conserved first and last residue. D genes are given only for firm matches. Not every row has a clone size; where given, it reads once, few, many or a size class.

CDR3aa: CASAPPGTGSGNTEAFF; CDR3nt: TGTGCCAGCGCGCCCCCCGGGACAGGGAGTGGTAACACTGAAGCTTTCTTT; j_gene: TRBJ1-1; v_gene: TRBV27; abundance: -; d_gene: TRBD1
CDR3aa: CSARVQGADQPQHF; CDR3nt: TGCAGTGCTAGGGTACAGGGGGCTGATCAGCCCCAGCATTTT; j_gene: TRBJ1-5; v_gene: TRBV20-1; abundance: many; d_gene: TRBD1
CDR3aa: CASSGRGGGTGELFF; CDR3nt: TGTGCCAGCAGCGGACGAGGGGGTGGCACCGGGGAGCTGTTTTTT; j_gene: TRBJ2-2; v_gene: TRBV7-2; abundance: -; d_gene: -
CDR3aa: CSVGPDASPLSKNTEAFF; CDR3nt: TGCAGCGTTGGGCCTGACGCGAGCCCGTTGTCTAAGAACACTGAAGCTTTCTTT; j_gene: TRBJ1-1; v_gene: TRBV29-1; abundance: few; d_gene: -
CDR3aa: CASGKGYEQHF; CDR3nt: TGTGCCAGCGGGAAGGGTTACGAGCAGCACTTC; j_gene: TRBJ2-7; v_gene: TRBV12-3/TRBV12-4; abundance: -; d_gene: -
CDR3aa: CASSQDGGRAGYGYTF; CDR3nt: TGTGCCAGCAGCCAAGATGGGGGACGGGCAGGGTATGGCTACACCTTC; j_gene: TRBJ1-2; v_gene: TRBV4-2; abundance: -; d_gene: -
CDR3aa: CASSDARTGSLNYGYTF; CDR3nt: TGTGCCAGCAGTGACGCGCGAACAGGGAGTTTAAACTATGGCTACACCTTC; j_gene: TRBJ1-2; v_gene: TRBV2; abundance: many; d_gene: -
CDR3aa: CASTFDRVATEAFF; CDR3nt: TGTGCCAGCACTTTCGACAGGGTGGCCACTGAAGCTTTCTTT; j_gene: TRBJ1-1; v_gene: TRBV28; abundance: -; d_gene: TRBD1
CDR3aa: CASSRLFYGYTF; CDR3nt: TGTGCCAGCAGTCGACTCTTCTATGGCTACACCTTC; j_gene: TRBJ1-2; v_gene: TRBV6-1; abundance: few; d_gene: -
CDR3aa: CSVELPGNTEAFF; CDR3nt: TGCAGCGTTGAGCTACCAGGGAACACTGAAGCTTTCTTT; j_gene: TRBJ1-1; v_gene: TRBV29-1; abundance: -; d_gene: -
CDR3aa: CASSSSRTGTGYTF; CDR3nt: TGTGCCAGCAGTTCTTCCCGGACAGGGACTGGCTACACCTTC; j_gene: TRBJ1-2; v_gene: TRBV6-5; abundance: -; d_gene: TRBD1
CDR3aa: CASSSWLERGGAFF; CDR3nt: TGTGCCAGCAGCTCCTGGTTGGAGCGGGGGGGAGCTTTCTTT; j_gene: TRBJ1-1; v_gene: TRBV13; abundance: -; d_gene: -
CDR3aa: CASSLLARSRAMGTGELFF; CDR3nt: TGTGCCAGCAGTTTACTGGCCCGTTCCAGGGCGATGGGAACCGGGGAGCTGTTTTTT; j_gene: TRBJ2-2; v_gene: TRBV27; abundance: -; d_gene: -
CDR3aa: CASSARAWTSGISDIQYF; CDR3nt: TGTGCCAGCAGCGCAAGAGCTTGGACTAGCGGGATTAGCGACATTCAGTACTTC; j_gene: TRBJ2-4; v_gene: TRBV2; abundance: many; d_gene: TRBD2
CDR3aa: CASSLILTQASYGYTF; CDR3nt: TGTGCCAGCAGCTTAATATTGACGCAGGCCTCTTATGGCTACACCTTC; j_gene: TRBJ1-2; v_gene: TRBV7-2; abundance: -; d_gene: -
CDR3aa: CAISPSGKGTNTEAFF; CDR3nt: TGTGCCATCAGTCCATCGGGTAAAGGGACGAACACTGAAGCTTTCTTT; j_gene: TRBJ1-1; v_gene: TRBV10-3; abundance: -; d_gene: -
CDR3aa: CASSSGTGSLGYTF; CDR3nt: TGTGCCAGCAGCAGTGGGACAGGCTCACTTGGCTACACCTTC; j_gene: TRBJ1-2; v_gene: TRBV7-9; abundance: -; d_gene: TRBD1
CDR3aa: CASSAGLNNEQFF; CDR3nt: TGTGCCAGCAGCGCGGGCCTTAACAATGAGCAGTTCTTC; j_gene: TRBJ2-1; v_gene: TRBV5-4; abundance: -; d_gene: -
CDR3aa: CASTLQGGPCGANVLTF; CDR3nt: TGTGCCAGCACCCTTCAGGGGGGCCCTTGTGGGGCCAACGTCCTGACTTTC; j_gene: TRBJ2-6; v_gene: TRBV2; abundance: -; d_gene: -
CDR3aa: CASSLFGAGRNQPQHF; CDR3nt: TGTGCCAGCAGCTTATTTGGAGCAGGGAGGAATCAGCCCCAGCATTTT; j_gene: TRBJ1-5; v_gene: TRBV7-9; abundance: -; d_gene: -
CDR3aa: CASSMPGIGNTIYF; CDR3nt: TGTGCCAGTAGTATGCCCGGGATCGGAAACACCATATATTTT; j_gene: TRBJ1-3; v_gene: TRBV19; abundance: few; d_gene: -
CDR3aa: CASSEAGTLRIGNTIYF; CDR3nt: TGTGCCAGCAGTGAAGCGGGGACACTCAGGATCGGAAACACCATATATTTT; j_gene: TRBJ1-3; v_gene: TRBV2; abundance: -; d_gene: -
CDR3aa: CSVQHRGLNTEAFF; CDR3nt: TGCAGCGTTCAACACAGGGGATTGAACACTGAAGCTTTCTTT; j_gene: TRBJ1-1; v_gene: TRBV29-1; abundance: -; d_gene: TRBD1
CDR3aa: CASSDGLAGGPETQYF; CDR3nt: TGTGCCAGCAGCGACGGACTAGCGGGAGGTCCGGAGACCCAGTACTTC; j_gene: TRBJ2-5; v_gene: TRBV2; abundance: many; d_gene: TRBD2
CDR3aa: CASRAGTAQETQYF; CDR3nt: TGTGCCAGCAGGGCTGGGACAGCCCAAGAGACCCAGTACTTC; j_gene: TRBJ2-5; v_gene: TRBV7-9; abundance: -; d_gene: TRBD1
CDR3aa: CASSPPVSGSYEQYF; CDR3nt: TGTGCCAGCTCACCACCGGTTAGCGGTTCCTACGAGCAGTACTTC; j_gene: TRBJ2-7; v_gene: TRBV11-2; abundance: -; d_gene: -
CDR3aa: CASSLAQTASEQYF; CDR3nt: TGTGCCAGCAGTTTAGCGCAAACGGCCTCCGAGCAGTACTTC; j_gene: TRBJ2-7; v_gene: TRBV12-3/TRBV12-4; abundance: many; d_gene: -